This T cell receptor beta chain was captured in a study of blood T cell repertoires in COVID-19. Across the whole study: Material from acute and convalescent COVID-19 was sourced from the United States, Italy and Spain.

Germline values: CDR1 SGHKS, CDR2 YYEKEE (reference sequence). The CDR3 is 14 residues long. Trimming cost V 0 bases and J 4 bases; bases outside gene matches: 3. Profiling relied on immunoSEQ multiplex PCR, and the TCRdb table lists in-frame clones only, not all of them. This table holds over 75,000 clones, 80% to 95% found once. The sequenced sample was peripheral blood. The sequence was collected from a human donor with active COVID-19. The donor label of this sample is uncertain. The rearrangement uses TRBV5-5 and TRBJ2-7; 8 bases agree with TRBD2. CDR3 bases: TGTGCCAGCAGCTTGGAGCGGGGGCCTTACGAGCAGTACTTC. Translation gives CASSLERGPYEQYF. The whole variable domain, filled in from reference TRBV5-5 and TRBJ2-7, reads DAGVTQSPTHLIKTRGQQVTLRCSPISGHKSVSWYQQVLGQGPQFIFQYYEKEERGRGNFPDRFSARQFPNYSSELNVNALLLGDSALYLCASSLERGPYEQYFGPGTRLTVT.